The rows below give T cell receptor beta chains drawn from one sample of a study of blood T cell repertoires in COVID-19. TCRdb's table, derived via immunoSEQ multiplex PCR, lists solely in-frame clones and lacks some. The sample lists over 200,000 clones, more than 80% occurring once. The sequenced sample consisted of peripheral blood. Receptors were obtained from a man between 25 and 39 years old who had recovered from COVID-19. Both conserved end residues are part of each CDR3. Fields, in order: clone size, D gene, J gene, CDR3 length, V gene, CDR3 DNA, CDR3 protein. A D gene is named only where the DNA matches it firmly. Clone size is given for some rows only: seen once, a few or many times, or a class if the clone is expanded.

. | . | TRBJ2-7 | 12 | TRBV7-9 | TGTGCCAGCAGCTTAGGATTGAACCAGGAGTACTTC | CASSLGLNQEYF
. | TRBD1 | TRBJ2-5 | 18 | TRBV5-4 | TGTGCCAGCAGCTTGGGCCCGGGGACAGGACTACCCCAAGAGACCCAGTACTTC | CASSLGPGTGLPQETQYF
. | . | TRBJ1-1 | 12 | TRBV6-5 | TGTGCCAGCCTTAGAGGGAACACTGAAGCTTTCTTT | CASLRGNTEAFF
. | . | TRBJ2-3 | 14 | TRBV6-5 | TGTGCCAGCAGTCGGGACACAGGGCTAGATACGCAGTATTTT | CASSRDTGLDTQYF
. | . | TRBJ1-2 | 11 | TRBV12-3/TRBV12-4 | TGTGCCAGCAGTCCGAACTATGGCTACACCTTC | CASSPNYGYTF
. | . | TRBJ1-6 | 16 | TRBV5-1 | TGCGCCAGCAGCCCCCGGGGGACCTCCTCATATTCACCCCTCCACTTT | CASSPRGTSSYSPLHF
. | . | TRBJ1-1 | 16 | TRBV6-5 | TGTGCCAGCAGTTACTGGACAGCCAGTGCCGACACTGAAGCTTTCTTT | CASSYWTASADTEAFF
. | TRBD1 | TRBJ1-2 | 13 | TRBV4-2 | TGTGCCAGCAGCACCCCGGGACAGGGCGGCTACACCTTC | CASSTPGQGGYTF
. | TRBD1 | TRBJ1-4 | 15 | TRBV3-1/TRBV3-2 | TGTGCCAGCAGCCAGTCCGGGACAGGGGCGGAAAAACTGTTTTTT | CASSQSGTGAEKLFF
. | TRBD1 | TRBJ1-1 | 13 | TRBV6-6 | TGTGCCAGCGGTAAGACAGGGGTCACTGAAGCTTTCTTT | CASGKTGVTEAFF
. | . | TRBJ1-2 | 15 | TRBV4-2 | TGTGCCAGCAGCCAAGAAGCCTCCTCTAACTATGGCTACACCTTC | CASSQEASSNYGYTF
once | . | TRBJ2-3 | 14 | TRBV11-2 | TGTGCCAGCAGCTTATCCGAACAGGGTAGCGCGCAGTATTTT | CASSLSEQGSAQYF
. | TRBD2 | TRBJ2-3 | 18 | TRBV19 | TGTGCCAGTAGTATATCACCGGGACTAGCGGGGGGAACAGATACGCAGTATTTT | CASSISPGLAGGTDTQYF
. | . | TRBJ2-7 | 17 | TRBV9 | TGTGCCAGCAGCGCCCCAGGGGCGGCCCGCCCTTACTACGAGCAGTACTTC | CASSAPGAARPYYEQYF
. | . | TRBJ1-1 | 13 | TRBV6-2/TRBV6-3 | TGTGCCAGCAGTTACTCTCGGGTGTCTGAAGCTTTCTTT | CASSYSRVSEAFF
. | TRBD1 | TRBJ1-1 | 20 | TRBV29-1 | TGCAGCGTGGCGCGAATCTTGGGCCACACAGGGGCGCGTACCTCCATGGAAGCTTTCTTT | CSVARILGHTGARTSMEAFF
. | TRBD2 | TRBJ2-5 | 12 | TRBV9 | TGTGCCAGCAGCCTAGCGGAAGAGACCCAGTACTTC | CASSLAEETQYF
. | TRBD1 | TRBJ2-1 | 15 | TRBV5-4 | TGTGCCAGCAGCTATCGGGACAGATTAGACAATGAGCAGTTCTTC | CASSYRDRLDNEQFF
few | . | TRBJ2-1 | 17 | TRBV10-1 | TGCGCCAGCAGTAACCAACTCGGTACTGTGAACCGCAATGAGCAGTTCTTC | CASSNQLGTVNRNEQFF